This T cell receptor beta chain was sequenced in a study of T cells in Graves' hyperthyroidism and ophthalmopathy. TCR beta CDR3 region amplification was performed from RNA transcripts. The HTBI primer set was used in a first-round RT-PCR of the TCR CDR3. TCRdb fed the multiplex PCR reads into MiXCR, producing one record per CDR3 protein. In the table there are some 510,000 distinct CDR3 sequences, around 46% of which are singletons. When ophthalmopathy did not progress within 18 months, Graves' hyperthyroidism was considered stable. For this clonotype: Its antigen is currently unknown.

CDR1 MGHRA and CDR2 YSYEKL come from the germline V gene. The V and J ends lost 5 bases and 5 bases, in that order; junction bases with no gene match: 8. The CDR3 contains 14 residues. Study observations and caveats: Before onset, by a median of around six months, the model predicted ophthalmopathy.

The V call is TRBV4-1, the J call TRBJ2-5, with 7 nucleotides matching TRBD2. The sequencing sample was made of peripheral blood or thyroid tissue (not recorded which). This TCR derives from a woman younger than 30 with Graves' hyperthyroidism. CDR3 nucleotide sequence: TGCGCCAGCAGCAGGACTAGATTCTCGGAGACCCAGTACTTC. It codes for CASSRTRFSETQYF.